The 4 T cell receptor beta chains below come from one sample, sequenced in a study of shared clonotypes between healthy human individuals. The assay was immunoSEQ multiplex PCR, and TCRdb's table has in-frame clones only and misses some. This table has over 2 million clones, 85% to 95% appearing once. Sample: naive CD4+ T cells sorted from blood. The subset: CD45RA+ positively selected. These receptors originate from a man aged 18-30 years in good health.

The rearrangement joins TRBV18 to TRBJ2-7, with D perhaps TRBD1 (6 bases). This CDR3 comprises 15 residues. Between the trimmed V and J ends, which lost 6 bases and 1 base, there was a span of 16 bases. Germline values: CDR1 KGHSH, CDR2 LQKENI. The CDR3 DNA is TGTGCCAGCTCCCTGGGGGCCGCTCTTTCCTACGAGCAGTACTTC. Protein product: CASSLGAALSYEQYF.

The J gene is TRBJ1-2, the V gene TRBV7-9; 8 bases are shared with TRBD1. V lost 7 bases to trimming and J lost 7 bases; unmatched junction nucleotides: 11. Germline values: CDR1 SEHNR, CDR2 FQNEAQ (reference sequence). This CDR3 is 14 amino acids long. The CDR3: CASNSGTGPFGYTF. In nucleotides, the CDR3 is TGTGCCAGCAACTCCGGGACAGGACCCTTTGGCTACACCTTC.

The chain joins TRBV6-5 to TRBJ2-5; 10 bases map to TRBD1. This CDR3 spans 16 amino acids. Germline V CDR1 and CDR2: MNHEY, SVGAGI. After removal of 2 bases from V and 5 bases from J, the junction contained 8 bases not matched to a gene. For the CDR3, the DNA is TGTGCCAGCAGTTACGGGGGGACAGGGGTGTGGGAGACCCAGTACTTC. Protein sequence: CASSYGGTGVWETQYF.

The chain carries TRBV7-9 and TRBJ2-3; possible D gene TRBD1, 5 bases. Germline V gene lookup returns CDR1 SEHNR and CDR2 FQNEAQ (reference sequence). Trimming left V 0 bases short and J 2 bases short, with 9 bases between. The CDR3 sequence is 15 residues long. The CDR3 loop reads CASSLAETDTDTQYF. In nucleotides, the CDR3 is TGTGCCAGCAGCTTAGCGGAGACAGACACAGATACGCAGTATTTT.